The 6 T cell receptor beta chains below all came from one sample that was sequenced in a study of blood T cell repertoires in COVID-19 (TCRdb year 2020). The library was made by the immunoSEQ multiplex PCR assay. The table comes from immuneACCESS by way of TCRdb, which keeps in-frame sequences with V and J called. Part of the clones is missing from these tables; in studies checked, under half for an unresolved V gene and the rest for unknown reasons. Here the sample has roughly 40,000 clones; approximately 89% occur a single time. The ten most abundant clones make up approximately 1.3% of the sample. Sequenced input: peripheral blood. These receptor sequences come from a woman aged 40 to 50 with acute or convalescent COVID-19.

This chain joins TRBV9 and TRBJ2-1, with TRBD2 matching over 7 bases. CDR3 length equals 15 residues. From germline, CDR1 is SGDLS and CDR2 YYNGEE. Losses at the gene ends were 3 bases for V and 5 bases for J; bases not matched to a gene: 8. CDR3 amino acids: CASSASGGVDNEQFF. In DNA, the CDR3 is TGTGCCAGCAGCGCCTCTGGGGGGGTCGACAATGAGCAGTTCTTC.

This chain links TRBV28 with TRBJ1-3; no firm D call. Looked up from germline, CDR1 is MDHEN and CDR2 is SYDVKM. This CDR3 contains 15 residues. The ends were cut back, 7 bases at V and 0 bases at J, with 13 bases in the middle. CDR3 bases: TGTGCCAGCACCCTCTTACAGAGCTCTGGAAACACCATATATTTT. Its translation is CASTLLQSSGNTIYF.

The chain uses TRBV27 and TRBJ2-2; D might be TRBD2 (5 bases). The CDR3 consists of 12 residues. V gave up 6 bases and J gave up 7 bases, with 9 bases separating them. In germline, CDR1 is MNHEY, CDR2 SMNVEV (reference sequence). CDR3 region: CASSLGVGELFF. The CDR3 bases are TGTGCCAGCAGCCTCGGGGTCGGGGAGCTGTTTTTT.

The CDR3 region is CASSRPGQGNYGYTF. The DNA of the CDR3 is TGTGCCAGCAGTCGACCGGGACAGGGAAACTATGGCTACACCTTC. The chain links TRBV2 to TRBJ1-2; TRBD1 agrees at 9 bases. The CDR3 spans 15 residues. With V trimmed by 5 bases and J by 2 bases, 6 bases remained unmatched. Per the germline V gene, CDR1 is SNHLY and CDR2 is FYNNEI.

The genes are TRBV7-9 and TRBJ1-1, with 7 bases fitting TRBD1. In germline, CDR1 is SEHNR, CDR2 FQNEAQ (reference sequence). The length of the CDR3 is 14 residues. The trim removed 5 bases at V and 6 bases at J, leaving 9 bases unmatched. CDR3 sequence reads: CASSHGQERAEAFF. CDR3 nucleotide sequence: TGTGCCAGCAGCCACGGACAGGAACGGGCTGAAGCTTTCTTT.

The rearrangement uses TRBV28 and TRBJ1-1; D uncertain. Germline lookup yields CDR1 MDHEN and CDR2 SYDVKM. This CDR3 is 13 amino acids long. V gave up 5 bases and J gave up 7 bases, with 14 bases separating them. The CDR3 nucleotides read TGTGCCAGCAGTGACACAAAAATCTTTGAAGCTTTCTTT. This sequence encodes CASSDTKIFEAFF.